The present TCR beta chain was sequenced within a study of Graves' ophthalmopathy and Graves' hyperthyroidism. This clonotype was seen repeatedly, ten times or more. Investigators amplified TCR beta CDR3 regions from RNA transcripts. HTBI-primed RT-PCR formed the first round, and a multiplex PCR formed the second. TCRdb re-analysed the multiplex PCR reads in MiXCR, keeping a single row per CDR3 protein. The sample shows about 240,000 distinct CDR3 sequences, around 45% of them seen only once. The sequenced sample consisted of peripheral blood. The receptor was isolated from an adult man with Graves' ophthalmopathy.

The CDR3 DNA sequence: TGCAGTGCTCGTAAGGCGGGACCGTTGAACACTGAAGCTTTCTTT. This sequence encodes CSARKAGPLNTEAFF. This rearrangement joins TRBV20-1 to TRBJ1-1; D might be TRBD1 (5 bases). The CDR3 runs 15 residues. Per the germline V gene, CDR1 is DFQATT and CDR2 is SNEGSKA (reference sequence). V was trimmed by 5 bases and J by 0 bases, leaving 16 bases between them.